The entry that follows covers one T cell receptor (beta chain) sequence. This clonotype was detected ten times or more. Its antigen target is currently unknown. The record has no base qualities; no much larger clone is one base away. The label giving this sample's treatment or condition can be read as: live attenuated yellow fever vaccine strain. PBMCs were isolated from peripheral blood using a standard Ficoll-Paque protocol. Dynabeads CD4 and CD8 positive selection kits were used to isolate CD4 and CD8 T-cell fractions. TriZol was used to extract RNA from bulk PBMCs, CD4 and CD8 fractions, and dextramer-positive and dextramer-negative fractions. The sample comes from a study of T cells after yellow fever vaccination (dated by TCRdb to between 2019 and 2020). Study-level background: The SMART-Seq v4 Ultra Low Input RNA kit was used to prepare libraries from fractions with low cell numbers. Bulk TCR alpha and beta repertoires were sequenced longitudinally to track T-cell clones before and after primary and booster YFV17D yellow fever vaccination. Blood was drawn at multiple timepoints before and after primary and secondary immunization, with bulk PBMC replicates and cell subsets isolated. Two healthy male donors, one aged 18 to 30 and one aged 30 to 40 years, made up the cohort. The full study reports these points: Compared with the primary T-cell response, the secondary T-cell response was faster but weaker, reaching its peak on day 5 rather than on day 15. A small fraction of clonotypes showed up in both the CD4 and CD8 compartments, probably as a result of convergent recombination. Because only a couple of donors were included in the study, the extent to which the findings can be generalized is limited. Computational filtering was required because FACS-sorted repertoires could contain abundant contaminating clonotypes from the bulk population. Most clones expanded after primary vaccination (around 96% of CD4 and roughly 90% of CD8) were re-detected after the booster, suggesting that broad memory maintenance occurred.

Synthesis of TCR cDNA relied on 5'RACE template switching, a step that introduced a universal primer site along with unique molecular identifiers. Priming for cDNA synthesis came from both the TCR alpha and TCR beta constant segments. Library amplification involved two PCR steps, and the second step added sample barcodes and sequencing adapters. Sequencing of the libraries was done on either Illumina HiSeq 2500 (2x100 bp) or NovaSeq (2x150 bp). The paper's processing steps were these. Demultiplexing of reads and collapsing into UMI consensus sequences were performed with MIGEC, and V(D)J alignment was carried out with MiXCR. Using edgeR on replicate PBMC samples, clonotypes were called vaccine-responding if FDR was below 0.01 and the log2 fold change was above 5 up to day 15. Each bulk clonotype received a CD4 or CD8 identity based on whether the sequenced CD4 or CD8 repertoire contained that clonotype at higher abundance. TCRdb redid the processing of the public reads, applying fastp at Q25 and MiXCR, and retained in-frame beta chains. Under each unique CDR3 protein, matching rows form one entry showing the most common genes and DNA. TCRdb assigned the V and J calls; the authors' analysis was not used. The sample profile shows about 47,000 distinct CDR3 sequences; 7% to 8.5% of them were found once. Jointly, the top ten make up 28% of the sample.

Looking up the germline V gene yields CDR1 SQVTM and CDR2 ANQGSEA. V and J are truncated by 3 bases and 4 bases respectively, leaving an intervening sequence of 4 bases. Taken from cysteine to phenylalanine, the CDR3 has 11 residues. Only the CDR3 part of the read is kept: 33 bases, read in frame from the first base. The sequence links TRBV29-1 to TRBJ1-3; the D gene remains uncertain. Specimen: CD8+ T cells sorted from PBMCs, collected approximately 16 days after the first yellow fever vaccination. The sequence was obtained from a man between 18 and 35 years old who received the YFV17D yellow fever vaccine. The encoded CDR3 is CSVDRGNTIYF. The DNA sequence is TGCAGCGTTGACAGGGGAAACACCATATATTTT.